These 19 T cell receptor beta chains share one sample of origin, sequenced in a study of T cell responses to AZD1222 COVID-19 vaccine (dated by TCRdb to the early 2020s). Interpreted using the paper, the time point label stands for: baseline before first vaccination. Read against the paper, the sample's treatment or condition label means: meningococcal conjugate vaccine given as trial control. The library came from the immunoSEQ multiplex PCR assay. Imported from immuneACCESS, the table was reduced by TCRdb to in-frame sequences with V and J called. These copies leave out some clones; in studies compared against another copy, an unresolved V gene accounts for under half, and the cause of the remainder is not known. The table for this sample lists 85,000 to 90,000 clones; 80% to 90% of them were counted only once. Jointly, the top ten make up around a tenth of the sample. The specimen was peripheral blood, collected on day 0 of MenACWY control vaccination. Source of these receptors: an adult in good health.

The chain has TRBV9 and TRBJ2-5; no clear D. Germline CDR1 is SGDLS and CDR2 is YYNGEE. The germline V and J ends were trimmed by 0 bases and 0 bases, with 0 bases remaining between them. The CDR3 is 12 amino acids. The CDR3 nucleotides are TGTGCCAGCAGCGTAGACCAAGAGACCCAGTACTTC. This translates into CASSVDQETQYF.

The V gene is TRBV4-1, the J gene TRBJ1-2, with D possibly TRBD1 on 5 matching bases. Trimming pared 4 bases from V and 2 bases from J, leaving 14 bases between. The CDR3 runs 15 residues. The germline gives CDR1 MGHRA, CDR2 YSYEKL. CDR3 residues: CASSPSPSGNYGYTF. CDR3 nucleotide sequence: TGCGCCAGCAGCCCCAGCCCTTCAGGGAACTATGGCTACACCTTC.

The chain links TRBV5-1 to TRBJ1-1, with a possible D match to TRBD1 (5 bases). This CDR3 contains 15 residues. Per the germline V gene, CDR1 is SGHRS and CDR2 is YFSETQ. V lost 6 bases and J lost 4, with 19 bases in between. The CDR3 protein is CASNPAFFRATEAFF. The CDR3 DNA reads as TGCGCCAGCAACCCGGCCTTTTTCAGGGCCACTGAAGCTTTCTTT.

This chain connects TRBV7-9 to TRBJ1-2; a weak D match, TRBD1 (6 bases). This CDR3 contains 12 residues. With 11 bases removed from V and 7 bases from J, the gap between germline ends came to 17 bases. From germline, CDR1 is SEHNR and CDR2 FQNEAQ (reference sequence). Here the CDR3 DNA reads TGTGCCTCAAGTCGGGGGGCGGCTGGCTACACCTTC. This translates into CASSRGAAGYTF.

The V and J genes are TRBV30 and TRBJ2-4; the match to TRBD2 covers 7 bases. Germline trimming cut 0 bases from V and 2 bases from J; bases unmatched to any gene: 4. This CDR3 spans 15 amino acids. The V gene's germline CDR1 is GTSNPN and CDR2 SVGIG (reference sequence). CDR3 nucleotides: TGTGCCTGGAGTGTATGGGGGGGATCCAAAAACATTCAGTACTTC. It is translated as CAWSVWGGSKNIQYF.

The J gene is TRBJ2-7, the V gene TRBV6-1; 7 nucleotides match TRBD1. V lost 2 bases to trimming and J lost 8 bases; unmatched junction nucleotides: 3. CDR1 and CDR2 (germline): MNHNS, SASEGT. The CDR3 runs 12 residues. The CDR3 region has the DNA TGTGCCAGCAGTGAAACAGGGGAACAGCAGTACTTC. The encoded protein is CASSETGEQQYF.

The V gene is TRBV21-1, the J gene TRBJ2-7. TRBV21-1 corresponds to a pseudogene. This CDR3 region has 14 residues. CDR3 protein: CASSETPWAYEQYF. The CDR3 DNA reads TGTGCCAGCAGCGAGACCCCTTGGGCCTACGAGCAGTACTTC.

Only one count was recorded for this clone. V is TRBV2 and J is TRBJ2-5; tentatively, D is TRBD1 or TRBD2 (6 bases each). This CDR3 is 14 amino acids long. CDR1 SNHLY and CDR2 FYNNEI come from the germline V gene. V was clipped by 2 bases and J by 4 bases, with 11 bases between them. The CDR3, as DNA: TGTGCCAGCAGTGAAAGGGGGGCTGGAGAGACCCAGTACTTC. It is translated as CASSERGAGETQYF.

The chain employs TRBV25-1 and TRBJ1-4, with 7 bases lining up with TRBD1. The CDR3 sequence is 13 residues long. V was clipped by 8 bases and J by 5 bases; unmatched bases: 5. CDR1 and CDR2 from the germline V gene are MGHDK and SYGVNS. The CDR3 region is CASQGQKNEKLFF. The CDR3 nucleotides are TGTGCCAGCCAGGGACAGAAGAATGAAAAACTGTTTTTT.

The chain couples TRBV5-5 to TRBJ1-2; D unresolved. The CDR3 runs to 13 residues. The ends were cut back, 1 base at V and 1 base at J, with 5 bases in the middle. CDR1 is SGHKS, CDR2 YYEKEE, per germline (reference sequence). The chain's CDR3 is CASSLTLNYGYTF. The CDR3 coding sequence is TGTGCCAGCAGCTTGACCCTTAACTATGGCTACACCTTC.

The chain couples TRBV4-3 to TRBJ2-6; 12 bases fit TRBD2. Germline V lookup: CDR1 LGHNA, CDR2 YSLEER. Losses at the gene ends were 4 bases for V and 0 bases for J; bases not matched to a gene: 7. CDR3 size: 19 residues. The CDR3 DNA sequence: TGCGCCAGCAGCCGGCAACTAGCGGGGGGACTCTCTGGGGCCAACGTCCTGACTTTC. This gives the protein CASSRQLAGGLSGANVLTF.

This rearrangement joins TRBV5-1 to TRBJ2-3; no firm D call. From germline, CDR1 is SGHRS and CDR2 YFSETQ. The CDR3 loop spans 12 amino acids. Trimming pared 1 base from V and 4 bases from J, leaving 4 bases between. The CDR3: CASSLRADTQYF. The CDR3 nucleotides read TGCGCCAGCAGCTTGAGGGCAGATACGCAGTATTTT.

This clone was seen only once. The rearrangement joins TRBV19 to TRBJ1-1; 8 nucleotides agree with TRBD1. The CDR3 length is 13 residues. The trim removed 11 bases at V and 0 bases at J, leaving 5 bases unmatched. Germline V lookup: CDR1 LNHDA, CDR2 SQIVND (reference sequence). CDR3 sequence: CASETGVNTEAFF. The CDR3 nucleotides read TGTGCCTCCGAGACAGGGGTGAACACTGAAGCTTTCTTT.

V and J are TRBV20-1 and TRBJ1-5, with D unresolved. Trimming cost V 3 bases and J 4 bases, with 10 bases left between them. This CDR3 has 13 residues. In germline, CDR1 is DFQATT, CDR2 SNEGSKA (reference sequence). The CDR3 nucleotides are TGCAGTGCTAGTGGGCCCGCGAATCAGCCCCAGCATTTT. Residues: CSASGPANQPQHF.

The rearrangement uses TRBV6-5 and TRBJ1-1; 11 bases are a match to TRBD1. V was clipped by 0 bases and J by 6 bases; unmatched bases: 3. The CDR3 sequence is 15 residues long. Germline CDR1 and CDR2: MNHEY and SVGAGI. Written as DNA, the CDR3 is TGTGCCAGCAGTTACTCGTCGGACAGGGGGCCTGAAGCTTTCTTT. This codes for CASSYSSDRGPEAFF.

The chain recombines TRBV7-8 with TRBJ2-7; D may match TRBD1 or TRBD2 (5 bases each). CDR3 length: 15 amino acids. Deletions cut 3 bases from V and 3 bases from J, with 15 bases between. Germline CDR1 reads SGHVS; CDR2 reads FQNEAQ. The CDR3 loop is CASSFGRPGSYEQYF. CDR3 bases: TGTGCCAGCAGCTTCGGGCGGCCAGGGAGCTACGAGCAGTACTTC.

V gene TRBV19 combines with J gene TRBJ2-2; a possible D gene is TRBD2 (5 bases). This CDR3 contains 16 residues. Germline V gene data show CDR1 as LNHDA and CDR2 as SQIVND (reference sequence). Trimming took 1 base from V and 1 from J, leaving 10 bases between them. CDR3 sequence: CASSIVLALNTGELFF. As DNA, the CDR3 is TGTGCCAGTAGTATAGTGCTAGCCCTGAACACCGGGGAGCTGTTTTTT.

The V call is TRBV15, the J call TRBJ1-3, with D unclear. The CDR3 totals 17 residues. Trimming removed 0 bases at V and 0 bases at J, with 12 bases between. CDR1 is LNHNV, CDR2 YYDKDF, per germline (reference sequence). The chain's CDR3 is CATSRDRPSSSGNTIYF. For the CDR3, the DNA is TGTGCCACCAGCAGAGATCGGCCCTCCAGCTCTGGAAACACCATATATTTT.

The chain uses TRBV27 and TRBJ2-5, with D maybe TRBD1 (6 bases). Germline assignment: CDR1 MNHEY and CDR2 SMNVEV (reference sequence). The CDR3 is 14 residues long. V was clipped by 5 bases and J by 5 bases, with 15 bases between them. CDR3 region: CASSPGTFFETQYF. CDR3 nucleotide sequence: TGTGCCAGCAGTCCTGGGACATTTTTCGAGACCCAGTACTTC.